A selection of T cell receptor beta chains follows, all from one sample in a study of blood T cell repertoires in COVID-19. Sequencing was performed with immunoSEQ multiplex PCR; in TCRdb, only in-frame clones are kept and a portion is missing. This table holds 150,000 to 200,000 clones, 74% found once. What was sequenced was peripheral blood. These receptors were obtained from an elderly woman with acute or convalescent COVID-19. CDR3s include the opening cysteine and the closing phenylalanine or tryptophan.

>TRBJ1-4|TRBV5-1
CASSSGQPNEKLFF
>TRBJ2-2|TRBV5-1
CASSLGGTDTGELFF
>TRBJ2-1|TRBV2
CASSSQGYNEQFF
>TRBJ2-2|TRBV28
CASSSGQGYTGELFF
>TRBJ2-3|TRBV20-1
CSAQETDTQYF
>TRBJ2-7|TRBV5-1
CASGPGGAENEQYF
>TRBJ1-6|TRBV7-3
CASSLSDRGTLHF
>TRBJ2-7|TRBV28
CASPGQGNLLNTYEQYF
>TRBJ1-1|TRBV28
CALGRTGSRNTEAFF
>TRBJ1-1|TRBV15
CATSRGSQGPNTEAFF
>TRBJ1-2|TRBV28
CASSPTGGISDGYTF
>TRBJ2-7|TRBV19
CASKAGDEQYF
>TRBJ2-4|TRBV6-5
CASSIDRVVKNIQYF
>TRBJ2-1|TRBV7-9
CASSRRGGYNEQFF
>TRBJ1-3|TRBV7-9
CASSRTPSDTIYF
>TRBJ1-5|TRBV7-9
CASRNAGGSNQPQHF
>TRBJ2-1|TRBV11-3
CASSLAPSGRNEQFF
>TRBJ1-2|TRBV24-1
CATSDSTESDGYTF
>TRBJ2-4|TRBV30
CAWSFLAGLAKNIQYF
>TRBJ1-6|TRBV4-2
CASSPPNRVRANSPLHF
>TRBJ2-2|TRBV5-4
CASGSDRAYTGELFF
>TRBJ2-1|TRBV25-1
CASSELRVNEQFF
>TRBJ2-3|TRBV9
CASSVGVLAGGFGTDTQYF
>TRBJ2-7|TRBV5-8
CASSRRTGTYEQYF
>TRBJ2-7|TRBV3-1/TRBV3-2
CASSTGNSYEQYF
>TRBJ1-1|TRBV28
CASSLLRDTEAFF
>TRBJ2-2|TRBV28
CASSPGYPARELFF
>TRBJ1-2|TRBV6-6
CATLQHIDGSYGYTF
>TRBJ1-4|TRBV3-1/TRBV3-2
CASSPRQDANEKLFF
>TRBJ2-1|TRBV7-2
CASSFGGTHYNEQFF
>TRBJ2-7|TRBV19
CASSSGQGVFYEQYF
>TRBJ2-1|TRBV5-1
CASSLGDRDPNEQFF